This is a list of T cell receptor beta chains from one sample in a study of metastatic and nonmetastatic thyroid tumors. TCRdb recomputed clones from the PCR reads via MiXCR. Found here are 25,000 to 35,000 clones, 30% of them singletons; the top ten hold about 31%. Sequencing was performed on blood. These receptors all stem from a female donor with papillary thyroid cancer or a benign thyroid nodule (not recorded which). Some clones in this sample may be carry-over from other donors' samples. The CDR3 runs from the conserved cysteine through the conserved F or W. The order of the fields is D gene, J gene, clone size, V gene, CDR3 DNA, CDR3 protein. D genes are given only for firm matches. For some rows the clone size is stated as once, few or many, or as a class when expanded; others skip it.

>NA|TRBJ1-6|few|TRBV19
TGTGCCAGTAGTATAGGGGGGCCGCATAATTCACCCCTCCACTTT
CASSIGGPHNSPLHF
>NA|TRBJ2-2|NA|TRBV18
TGTGCCAGCTCAGGATCGGTAGACACCGGGGAGCTGTTTTTT
CASSGSVDTGELFF
>TRBD1|TRBJ2-1|NA|TRBV5-1
TGCGCCAGCAGCCCCGAACAGGGGGCAAGATCCGATGAGCAGTTCTTC
CASSPEQGARSDEQFF
>TRBD1|TRBJ1-1|once|TRBV5-1
TGCGCCAGCAGCTCCGTTTACAGGGGCCGAAACACTGAAGCTTTCTTT
CASSSVYRGRNTEAFF
>TRBD2|TRBJ2-7|NA|TRBV9
TGTGCCAGCAGCGTCCCTAGCGGTAGGGTTTACGAGCAGTACTTC
CASSVPSGRVYEQYF
>NA|TRBJ2-7|few|TRBV14
TGTGCCAGCAGCCAGGGCCCCGAGCAGTACTTC
CASSQGPEQYF
>NA|TRBJ1-1|NA|TRBV3-1
TGTGCCAGCGGCCAAGATGTGGGCTTTGAAGCTTTCTTT
CASGQDVGFEAFF
>NA|TRBJ1-1|NA|TRBV27
TGTGCCAGCATCCCAATAGGGGGGAATTCTGAAGCTTTCTTT
CASIPIGGNSEAFF
>NA|TRBJ1-1|many|TRBV25-1
TGTGCCAGCAGTGACGAGGGGGTACGGGGGGACACTGAAGCTTTCTTT
CASSDEGVRGDTEAFF
>NA|TRBJ2-6|few|TRBV6-1
TGTGCCAGCAGTGCCCTTGGACTGGCGTACTCTGGGGCCAACGTCATGAATTTC
CASSALGLAYSGANVMNF
>NA|TRBJ1-1|few|TRBV15
TGTGCCACCATCAGAGATTCGGCAGGCACAGAAGATTTCTTT
CATIRDSAGTEDFF
>NA|TRBJ2-7|many|TRBV15
TGTGCCACCAGCCTCGATAGCGGCGAGCAGTACTTC
CATSLDSGEQYF
>TRBD1|TRBJ1-1|NA|TRBV10-2
TGCTCCTCCAGGGACAGGGACGGATATGAAGCTTTCTTT
CSSRDRDGYEAFF
>NA|TRBJ2-7|many|TRBV6-2/TRBV6-3
TGTGCCAGCAGTTACAGTTTAGGAACAGGGAAGCACGAGCAGTACTTC
CASSYSLGTGKHEQYF
>NA|TRBJ2-1|medium-sized|TRBV6-1
TGTGCCAGCAGTGAAGCTGGCAACCATAACCTTTACAATGAGCAGTTCTTC
CASSEAGNHNLYNEQFF
>TRBD1|TRBJ1-2|NA|TRBV2
TGTGCCAGCAGTGAGACCCAGGGGGCTCTGGGCCGGAACTATGGCTACACCTTC
CASSETQGALGRNYGYTF
>TRBD2|TRBJ2-7|many|TRBV12-3/TRBV12-4
TGTGCCAGTAGCGGGAGTATCGCCTACGAGCAGTACTTC
CASSGSIAYEQYF
>NA|TRBJ2-1|once|TRBV11-1
TGTGCCAGCAGCTTGCTCGACGCAGGAGTTCGGCGTGTCCTTGAGCAGATCTTC
CASSLLDAGVRRVLEQIF
>TRBD1|TRBJ2-2|many|TRBV19
TGTGCCAGTGGGACAGGTTCGAACACCGGGGAGCTGTTTTTT
CASGTGSNTGELFF
>NA|TRBJ2-5|many|TRBV3-1
TGTGCCAGCAGCCAAGTCCCCCAAGAGACCCAGTACTTC
CASSQVPQETQYF
>NA|TRBJ1-5|NA|TRBV20-1
TGCAGTGCTAGGATAGCGGACAGACGGGACCAGCCCCAGCATTTT
CSARIADRRDQPQHF
>NA|TRBJ1-5|many|TRBV4-3
TGCGCCAGCAGCCAAGATCAAGATCAGCCCCAGCATTTT
CASSQDQDQPQHF
>TRBD1|TRBJ1-1|NA|TRBV2
TGTGCCAGCAGTAAGGGACAGGATAACACTGAAGCTTTCTTT
CASSKGQDNTEAFF
>TRBD1|TRBJ2-3|NA|TRBV11-3
TGTGCCAGCAGCTTAGGCCCAGGGGGCAATACGCAGTATTTT
CASSLGPGGNTQYF
>NA|TRBJ1-2|NA|TRBV4-1
TGCGCCAGCAGCCAAGATATTAGGGGTCAGCGTGTGTATGGCTACACCTTC
CASSQDIRGQRVYGYTF
>NA|TRBJ2-2|many|TRBV7-9
TGTGCCAGCAGCTTGTACACCGGGGAGCTGTTTTTT
CASSLYTGELFF
>NA|TRBJ1-2|NA|TRBV18
TGTGCCAGCTCACCCGGGACCGGGAGGGCGCGGGGCTACACCTTC
CASSPGTGRARGYTF
>NA|TRBJ2-7|NA|TRBV5-1
TGCGCCAGCAGCTTAGGGGCCGGGGCCGAGCAGTACTTC
CASSLGAGAEQYF
>NA|TRBJ2-2|many|TRBV9
TGTGCCAGCAGCGTAGGACGGGGGGCGAGTACCGGGGAGCTGTTTTTT
CASSVGRGASTGELFF
>NA|TRBJ2-1|NA|TRBV20-1
TGCAGTGCCTTTCACGGTTATGAGCAGTTCTTC
CSAFHGYEQFF
>NA|TRBJ2-3|many|TRBV5-1
TGCGCCAGCAGCTTGGAGGGGCTCCCAGATACGCAGTATTTT
CASSLEGLPDTQYF